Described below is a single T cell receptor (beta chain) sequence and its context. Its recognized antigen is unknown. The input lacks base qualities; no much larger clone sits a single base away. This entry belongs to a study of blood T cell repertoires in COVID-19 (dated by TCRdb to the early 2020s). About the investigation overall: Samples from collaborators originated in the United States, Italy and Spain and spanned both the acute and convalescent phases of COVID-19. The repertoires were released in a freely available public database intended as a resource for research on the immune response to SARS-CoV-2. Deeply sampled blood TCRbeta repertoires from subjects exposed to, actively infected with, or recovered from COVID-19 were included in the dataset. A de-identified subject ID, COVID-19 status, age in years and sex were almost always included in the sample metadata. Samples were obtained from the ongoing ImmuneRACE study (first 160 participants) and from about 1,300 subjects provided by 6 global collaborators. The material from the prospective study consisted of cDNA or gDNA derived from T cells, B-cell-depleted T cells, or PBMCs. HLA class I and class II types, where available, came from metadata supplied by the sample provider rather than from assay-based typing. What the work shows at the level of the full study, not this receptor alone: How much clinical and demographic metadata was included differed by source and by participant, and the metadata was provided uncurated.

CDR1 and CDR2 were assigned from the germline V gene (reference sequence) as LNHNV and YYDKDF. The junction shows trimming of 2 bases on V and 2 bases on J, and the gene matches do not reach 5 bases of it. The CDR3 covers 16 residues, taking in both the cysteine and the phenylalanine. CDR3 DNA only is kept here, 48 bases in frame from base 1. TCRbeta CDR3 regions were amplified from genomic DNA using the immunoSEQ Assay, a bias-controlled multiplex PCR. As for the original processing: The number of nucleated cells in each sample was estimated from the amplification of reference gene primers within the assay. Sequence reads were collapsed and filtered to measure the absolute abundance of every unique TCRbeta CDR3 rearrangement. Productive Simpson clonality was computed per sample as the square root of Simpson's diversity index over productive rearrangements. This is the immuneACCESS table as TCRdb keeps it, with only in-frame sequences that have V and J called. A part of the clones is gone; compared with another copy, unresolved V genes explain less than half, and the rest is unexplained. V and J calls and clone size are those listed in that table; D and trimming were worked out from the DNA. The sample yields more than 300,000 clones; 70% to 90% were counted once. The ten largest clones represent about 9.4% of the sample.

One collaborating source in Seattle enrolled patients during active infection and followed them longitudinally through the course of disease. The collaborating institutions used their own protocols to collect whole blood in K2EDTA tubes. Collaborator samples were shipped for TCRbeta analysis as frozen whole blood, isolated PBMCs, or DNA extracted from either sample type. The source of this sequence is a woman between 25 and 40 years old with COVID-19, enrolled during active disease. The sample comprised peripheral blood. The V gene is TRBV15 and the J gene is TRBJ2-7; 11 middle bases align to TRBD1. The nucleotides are TGTGCCACCAGCAGAAGGGCGGGACAGGGGGCCTACGAGCAGTACTTC. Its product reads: CATSRRAGQGAYEQYF. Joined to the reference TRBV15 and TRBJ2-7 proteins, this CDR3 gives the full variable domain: DAMVIQNPRYQVTQFGKPVTLSCSQTLNHNVMYWYQQKSSQAPKLLFHYYDKDFNNEADTPDNFQSRRPNTSFCFLDIRSPGLGDTAMYLCATSRRAGQGAYEQYFGPGTRLTVT.